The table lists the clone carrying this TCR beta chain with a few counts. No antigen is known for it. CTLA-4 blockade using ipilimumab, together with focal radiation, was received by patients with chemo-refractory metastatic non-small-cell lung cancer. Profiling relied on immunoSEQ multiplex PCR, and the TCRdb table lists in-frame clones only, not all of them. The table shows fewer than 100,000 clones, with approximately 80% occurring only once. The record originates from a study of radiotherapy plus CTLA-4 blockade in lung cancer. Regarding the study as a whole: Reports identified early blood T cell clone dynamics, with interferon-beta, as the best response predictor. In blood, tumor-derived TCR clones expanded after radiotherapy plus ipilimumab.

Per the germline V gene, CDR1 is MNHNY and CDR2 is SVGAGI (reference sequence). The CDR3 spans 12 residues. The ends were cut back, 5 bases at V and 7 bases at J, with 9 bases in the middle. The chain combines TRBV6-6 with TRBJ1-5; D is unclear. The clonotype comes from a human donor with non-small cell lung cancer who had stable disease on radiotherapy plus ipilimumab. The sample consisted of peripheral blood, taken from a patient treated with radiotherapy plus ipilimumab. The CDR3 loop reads CASSGVGQPQHF. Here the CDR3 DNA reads TGTGCCAGCAGTGGGGTGGGCCAGCCCCAGCATTTT.